This T cell receptor (beta chain) was obtained from a study of shared clonotypes between healthy human individuals. In the study overall: Per donor, three plates held CD4 naive cells, three held CD4 memory, two held CD8 naive and one held CD8 memory.

This CDR3 region has 16 residues. V trimming: 7 bases; J trimming: 9 bases; junction bases outside the gene matches: 11. The germline V gene has CDR1 SNHLY and CDR2 FYNNEI. Each cell subset's genomic DNA was divided evenly among several immunoSEQ plates. Generated by immunoSEQ multiplex PCR, the TCRdb table keeps only in-frame clones and is missing some. The sample carries some 200,000 clones, around 63% recorded once. Study-wide points: In general, naive subsets displayed greater estimated richness than memory subsets did.

The donors were all Caucasian adults (living in Nashville, Tennessee). Remarks on this clone: Antigen specificity is unknown.

V is TRBV2 and J is TRBJ2-1; 14 bases are a match to TRBD2. The sample taken for sequencing was memory CD4+ T cells sorted from blood. The subset is: CD45RA-negative fraction. The receptor's source is a man aged 30 to 39 in good health. CDR3 coding DNA: TGTGCCAGCACCGATCCGGGACTAGCGGGAGATCTTGAGCAGTTCTTC. This encodes CASTDPGLAGDLEQFF.